In this sample, the clone carrying this T cell receptor (beta chain) turned up many times. TCRdb processed the reads anew with MiXCR; each CDR3 protein has one entry. Of roughly 240,000 distinct CDR3 sequences listed, 6.5% are singletons. The sample comes from a study of T cell repertoires in cytomegalovirus infection. Across the study: Based on public TCR beta signatures, there were indications of CMV infection and of a matching HLA type.

From germline, CDR1 is MNHEY and CDR2 SVGEGT. The CDR3 contains 17 residues. V shed 7 bases and J shed 1 base, with 20 bases lying between them. The sample consisted of PBMCs. This receptor was identified in a human donor in good health (CMV status not recorded). Some clones in this sample may be carry-over from other donors' samples. The chain uses TRBV6-2 or TRBV6-3 and TRBJ2-1, with D perhaps matching TRBD2 (5 bases). The DNA of the CDR3 is TGTGCCAGCACCAACCCCCTCCGGGGTGGGTCCTACAATGAGCAGTTCTTC. This codes for CASTNPLRGGSYNEQFF.